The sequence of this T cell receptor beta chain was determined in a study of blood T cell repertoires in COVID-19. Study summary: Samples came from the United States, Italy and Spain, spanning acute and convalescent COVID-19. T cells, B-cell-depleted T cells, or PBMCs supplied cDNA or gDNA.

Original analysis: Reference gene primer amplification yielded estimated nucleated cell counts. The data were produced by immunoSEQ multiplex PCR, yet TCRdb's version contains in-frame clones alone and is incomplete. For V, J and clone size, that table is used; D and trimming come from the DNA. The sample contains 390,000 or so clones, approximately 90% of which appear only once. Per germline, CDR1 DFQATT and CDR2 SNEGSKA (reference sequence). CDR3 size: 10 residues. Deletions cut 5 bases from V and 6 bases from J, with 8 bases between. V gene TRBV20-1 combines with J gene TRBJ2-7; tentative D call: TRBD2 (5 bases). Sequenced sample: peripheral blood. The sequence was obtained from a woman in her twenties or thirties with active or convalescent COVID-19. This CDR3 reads CSAGLSEQYF. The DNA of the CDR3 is TGCAGTGCTGGACTCAGCGAGCAGTACTTC.